This TCR beta chain comes out of a study of lung T cells in sarcoidosis with Löfgren's syndrome. Germline V CDR1 and CDR2: KGHSH, LQKENI. This CDR3 spans 17 amino acids. Trimming removed 0 bases from V and 5 bases from J; junction bases left unmatched: 10. Using its own MiXCR run on the reads, TCRdb lists one record per CDR3 protein. The sample carries some 8,600 distinct CDR3 sequences, under 25% recorded once. The V gene is TRBV18, the J gene TRBJ2-7, with 10 bases fitting TRBD1. The receptor's source is a human donor with sarcoidosis (Löfgren's syndrome or another form), or a control subject (not recorded which). The sequenced sample consisted of CD4+ T cells from bronchoalveolar lavage fluid. CDR3 nucleotides: TGTGCCAGCTCACCACCAACCCCGGGACAGGGGTCACACGAGCAGTACTTC. Translating gives CASSPPTPGQGSHEQYF.